Given below is one T cell receptor (beta chain) in context. The sample originates from a study of T cells after yellow fever vaccination. TCRdb fed the 5' RACE reads into MiXCR, producing one record per CDR3 protein. The table includes 100,000 to 150,000 distinct CDR3 sequences, nearly 15% detected once. Trimming took off 8 bases at V and 4 bases at J, with 9 bases between the two ends. The CDR3 runs 12 residues. The germline V gene encodes CDR1 MNHNS and CDR2 SASEGT. The sample in question was CD8+ T cells sorted from PBMCs, obtained 5 days after the yellow fever booster vaccination. The clonotype comes from a man younger than 30 who received the YFV17D yellow fever vaccine. The genes are TRBV6-1 and TRBJ2-4, with a tentative D call TRBD1 (6 bases). The CDR3 DNA is TGTGCCAGCTCGGACAGTAAAAACATTCAGTACTTC. It encodes CASSDSKNIQYF.